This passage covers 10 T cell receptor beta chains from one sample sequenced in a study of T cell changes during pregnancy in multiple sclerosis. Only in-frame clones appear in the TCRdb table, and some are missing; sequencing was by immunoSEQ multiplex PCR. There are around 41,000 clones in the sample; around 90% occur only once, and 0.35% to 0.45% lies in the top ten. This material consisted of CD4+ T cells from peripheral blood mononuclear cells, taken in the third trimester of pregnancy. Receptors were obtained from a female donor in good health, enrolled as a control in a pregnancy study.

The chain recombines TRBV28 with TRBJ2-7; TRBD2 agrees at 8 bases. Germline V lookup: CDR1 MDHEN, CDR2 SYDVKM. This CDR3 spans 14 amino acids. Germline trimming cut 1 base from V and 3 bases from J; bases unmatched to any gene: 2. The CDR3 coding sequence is TGTGCCAGCAGTTTATCCGGGACTAGCTACGAGCAGTACTTC. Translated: CASSLSGTSYEQYF.

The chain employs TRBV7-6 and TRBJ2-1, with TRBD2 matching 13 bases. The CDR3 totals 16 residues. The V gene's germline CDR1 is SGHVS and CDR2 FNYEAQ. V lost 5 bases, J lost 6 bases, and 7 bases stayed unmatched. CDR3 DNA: TGTGCCAGCAGCCCGGGGACTAGCGGGACCCTCAATGAGCAGTTCTTC. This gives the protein CASSPGTSGTLNEQFF.

Here the CDR3 reads CASSVVPNGLAGGPREETQYF. The CDR3 nucleotides are TGTGCCAGCAGCGTAGTTCCAAACGGACTAGCGGGGGGGCCGAGGGAAGAGACCCAGTACTTC. The J gene is TRBJ2-5, the V gene TRBV9, with TRBD2 identical over 15 bases. J was trimmed by 3 bases and V by 0 bases; bases with no gene match: 15. The CDR3 totals 21 residues. In germline, CDR1 is SGDLS, CDR2 YYNGEE. Based on the CDR3 plus reference TRBV9 and TRBJ2-5, the full variable domain is DSGVTQTPKHLITATGQRVTLRCSPRSGDLSVYWYQQSLDQGLQFLIQYYNGEERAKGNILERFSAQQFPDLHSELNLSSLELGDSALYFCASSVVPNGLAGGPREETQYFGPGTRLLVL.

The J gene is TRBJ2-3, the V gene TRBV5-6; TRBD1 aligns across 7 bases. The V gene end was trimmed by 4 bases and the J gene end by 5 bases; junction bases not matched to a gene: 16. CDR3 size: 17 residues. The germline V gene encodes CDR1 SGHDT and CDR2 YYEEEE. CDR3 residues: CASSLRTTGVSIDTQYF. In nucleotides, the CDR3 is TGTGCCAGCAGCCTCCGGACCACAGGGGTTTCTATAGATACGCAGTATTTT.

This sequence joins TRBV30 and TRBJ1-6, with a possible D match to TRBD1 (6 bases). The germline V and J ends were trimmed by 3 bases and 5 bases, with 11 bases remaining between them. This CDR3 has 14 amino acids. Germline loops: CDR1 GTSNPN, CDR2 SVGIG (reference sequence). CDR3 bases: TGTGCCTGGAGCGCGGACAGTAATAATTCACCCCTCCACTTT. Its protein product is CAWSADSNNSPLHF.

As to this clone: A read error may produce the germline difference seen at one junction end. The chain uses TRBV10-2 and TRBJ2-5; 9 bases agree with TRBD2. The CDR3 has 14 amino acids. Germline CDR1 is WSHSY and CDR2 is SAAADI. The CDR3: CASSGYPRGGRWDF. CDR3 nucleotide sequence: TGCGCCAGCAGTGGCTACCCGCGGGGGGGCCGTTGGGACTTC.

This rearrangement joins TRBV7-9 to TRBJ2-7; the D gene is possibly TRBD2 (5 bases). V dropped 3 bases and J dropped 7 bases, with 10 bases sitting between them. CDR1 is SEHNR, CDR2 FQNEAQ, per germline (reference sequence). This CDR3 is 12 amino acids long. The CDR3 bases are TGTGCCAGCAGCTTCACACGGGGAGAGCAGTACTTC. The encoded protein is CASSFTRGEQYF. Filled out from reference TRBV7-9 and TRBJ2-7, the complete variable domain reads DTGVSQNPRHKITKRGQNVTFRCDPISEHNRLYWYRQTLGQGPEFLTYFQNEAQLEKSRLLSDRFSAERPKGSFSTLEIQRTEQGDSAMYLCASSFTRGEQYFGPGTRLTVT.

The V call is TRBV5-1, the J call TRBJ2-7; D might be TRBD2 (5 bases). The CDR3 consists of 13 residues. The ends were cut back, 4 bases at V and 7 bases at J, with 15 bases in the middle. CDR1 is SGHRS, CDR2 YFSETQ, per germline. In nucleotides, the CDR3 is TGCGCCAGCAGCGTATCGGAGGCCAGGGAGCAGTACTTC. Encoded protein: CASSVSEAREQYF.

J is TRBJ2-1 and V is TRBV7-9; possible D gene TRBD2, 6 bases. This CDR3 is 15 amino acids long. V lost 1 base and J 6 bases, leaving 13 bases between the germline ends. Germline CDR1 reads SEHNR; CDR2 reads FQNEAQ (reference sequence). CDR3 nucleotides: TGTGCCAGCAGCTTAGGGAGGGTGAGAAGCAATGAGCAGTTCTTC. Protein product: CASSLGRVRSNEQFF.

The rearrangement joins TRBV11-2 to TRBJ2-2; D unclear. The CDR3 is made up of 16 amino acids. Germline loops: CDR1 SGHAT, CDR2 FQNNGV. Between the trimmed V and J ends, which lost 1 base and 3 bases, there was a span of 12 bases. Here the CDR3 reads CASSLVFWRYTGELFF. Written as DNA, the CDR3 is TGTGCCAGCAGCTTAGTGTTTTGGCGGTACACCGGGGAGCTGTTTTTT. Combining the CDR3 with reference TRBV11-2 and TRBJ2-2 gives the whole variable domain EAGVAQSPRYKIIEKRQSVAFWCNPISGHATLYWYQQILGQGPKLLIQFQNNGVVDDSQLPKDRFSAERLKGVDSTLKIQPAKLEDSAVYLCASSLVFWRYTGELFFGEGSRLTVL.